This T cell receptor (beta chain) was captured by sequencing in a study of blood T cell repertoires in COVID-19. The CDR3 has 14 residues. Germline CDR1 is SGHTA and CDR2 is FQGNSA. V lost 7 bases to trimming and J lost 6 bases; unmatched junction nucleotides: 7. Profiled with immunoSEQ multiplex PCR; TCRdb holds only in-frame clones, not every one. The data contain 73,000 or so clones, 75% to 95% of them singletons. The sequence derives from a human donor with active COVID-19. The donor label of this sample is uncertain. The specimen was peripheral blood. The V gene is TRBV7-2, the J gene TRBJ2-1, with TRBD2 matching 9 bases. DNA of the CDR3: TGTGCCAGCATCAGGGGGACTAGCCGCAATGAGCAGTTCTTC. Translation gives CASIRGTSRNEQFF. The variable domain in full, completed from reference TRBV7-2 and TRBJ2-1, reads GAGVSQSPSNKVTEKGKDVELRCDPISGHTALYWYRQSLGQGLEFLIYFQGNSAPDKSGLPSDRFSAERTGGSVSTLTIQRTQQEDSAVYLCASIRGTSRNEQFFGPGTRLTVL.